This T cell receptor beta chain was recorded in a study of cytomegalovirus exposure and HLA in healthy donors. Trimming removed 2 bases from V and 6 bases from J, with 14 bases in between. Looked up from germline, CDR1 is MNHEY and CDR2 is SMNVEV (reference sequence). This CDR3 comprises 16 residues. General study results and limits: In a later analysis, TCR beta V- and J-gene trimming showed a link to a missense DCLRE1C variant. Analyzed later, association rates of TCRs varied across HLA loci, with DRB1 most and HLA-C fewest. Reported performance of the classifier showed diagnosis of cytomegalovirus status with high specificity and sensitivity.

Donors sampled were nominally healthy, though unrecorded immune exposures were likely. The PCR employed 60 Vbeta primers together with 13 Jbeta primers. Measured with immunoSEQ multiplex PCR; TCRdb has only the in-frame clones, and not every one. The sample shows around 150,000 clones, around three quarters of them seen only once. Worth noting for this clone: Antigen: not known.

V is TRBV27 and J is TRBJ1-6; D is uncertain. The sample was PBMCs. The sequence was collected from a woman in her thirties or forties in good health and CMV-seronegative. CDR3 DNA sequence: TGTGCCAGCAGTTTAAGTCGCCGACACGCTAATTCACCCCTCCACTTT. This encodes CASSLSRRHANSPLHF.